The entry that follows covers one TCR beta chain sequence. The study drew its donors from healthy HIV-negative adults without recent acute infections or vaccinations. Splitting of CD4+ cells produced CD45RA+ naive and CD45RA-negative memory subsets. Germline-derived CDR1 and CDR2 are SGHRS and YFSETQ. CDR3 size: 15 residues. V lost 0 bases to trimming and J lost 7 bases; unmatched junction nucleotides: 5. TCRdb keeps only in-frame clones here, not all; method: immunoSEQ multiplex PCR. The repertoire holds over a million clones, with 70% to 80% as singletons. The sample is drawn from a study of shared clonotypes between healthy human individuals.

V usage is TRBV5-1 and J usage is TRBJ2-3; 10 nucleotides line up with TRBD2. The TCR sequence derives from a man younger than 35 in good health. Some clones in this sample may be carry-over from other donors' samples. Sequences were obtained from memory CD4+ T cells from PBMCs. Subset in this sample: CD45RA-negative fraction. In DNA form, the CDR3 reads TGCGCCAGCAGCTTGGCCCTAGCGGGAGATCATACGCAGTATTTT. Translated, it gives CASSLALAGDHTQYF.